The 17 T cell receptor beta chains presented below share a single source sample, sequenced in a study of cytomegalovirus exposure and HLA in healthy donors. PCR amplification relied on 60 Vbeta primers (plus 13 Jbeta primers). Profiling relied on immunoSEQ multiplex PCR, and the TCRdb table lists in-frame clones only, not all of them. This repertoire shows about 180,000 clones, 82% found once; its top ten account for about 1.5%. Sequenced material: PBMCs. The source of these receptors is a middle-aged man in good health and CMV-seronegative.

The genes are TRBV28 and TRBJ2-5; 9 bases map to TRBD1. The last part of the DNA fits TRBJ2-7 better; the J call may be wrong. Looked up from germline, CDR1 is MDHEN and CDR2 is SYDVKM. The CDR3 is 17 amino acids. DNA for the CDR3: TGTGCCAGCAGTTTATACGTCGGACAGGGGAGCTCCTACGAGCAGTACTTC. Its translation: CASSLYVGQGSSYEQYF.

The chain is built from TRBV27 and TRBJ1-1; 10 positions agree with TRBD1. Germline trimming cut 3 bases from V and 5 bases from J; bases unmatched to any gene: 6. CDR1 and CDR2 from the germline V gene are MNHEY and SMNVEV (reference sequence). The CDR3 is 15 amino acids. The CDR3 DNA is TGTGCCAGCAGTTTTGACAGGGGGCGGCCGACTGAAGCTTTCTTT. Translation: CASSFDRGRPTEAFF.

This clone appeared a few times. The V and J genes are TRBV4-2 and TRBJ1-5, with 7 bases that match TRBD1. CDR3 length equals 16 residues. CDR1 and CDR2 (germline): LGHNA, YNFKEQ. Trimming took 2 bases from V and 7 from J; bases not matched to a gene: 11. The CDR3 is CASSQSRQGIGQPQHF. In nucleotides, the CDR3 is TGTGCCAGCAGCCAATCTCGACAGGGAATCGGGCAGCCCCAGCATTTT.

This clone showed up just a few times. At the DNA level, this CDR3 is encoded by other sequences in the same sample as well. V usage is TRBV10-3 and J usage is TRBJ1-1; the D gene is possibly TRBD1 (5 bases). From germline, CDR1 is ENHRY and CDR2 SYGVKD. The CDR3 sequence is 12 residues long. Trimming removed 6 bases at V and 5 bases at J, with 10 bases between. The CDR3 sequence is CAISREGTEAFF. CDR3 DNA: TGTGCCATCAGCAGGGAAGGAACTGAAGCTTTCTTT.

The chain combines TRBV19 with TRBJ1-1; 7 nucleotides agree with TRBD1. This CDR3 is built from 13 residues. V trimming: 10 bases; J trimming: 0 bases; junction bases outside the gene matches: 5. The germline V gene has CDR1 LNHDA and CDR2 SQIVND (reference sequence). The CDR3 protein is CATEGQMNTEAFF. DNA for the CDR3: TGTGCCACTGAGGGACAGATGAACACTGAAGCTTTCTTT.

The CDR3 is CASSPRTSGDEQYF. The CDR3 DNA is TGTGCCAGCAGCCCCCGGACTAGCGGGGACGAGCAGTACTTC. The J gene is TRBJ2-7, the V gene TRBV7-2; 12 nucleotides match TRBD2. With 5 bases clipped from V and 5 bases from J, the junction kept 4 bases outside the gene matches. Germline values: CDR1 SGHTA, CDR2 FQGNSA. The CDR3 contains 14 residues.

J is TRBJ2-7 and V is TRBV28; tentative D call: TRBD2 (6 bases). There are 12 residues in the CDR3. The V end lost 11 bases, the J end lost 7 bases, and 18 bases lay between the germline ends. CDR1 MDHEN and CDR2 SYDVKM come from the germline V gene. CDR3 sequence reads: CASSGVGWEQYF. CDR3 DNA: TGTGCCTCGTCGGGGGTGGGGTGGGAGCAGTACTTC. The whole variable domain, remainder taken from reference TRBV28 and TRBJ2-7, is DVKVTQSSRYLVKRTGEKVFLECVQDMDHENMFWYRQDPGLGLRLIYFSYDVKMKEKGDIPEGYSVSREKKERFSLILESASTNQTSMYLCASSGVGWEQYFGPGTRLTVT.

The CDR3 DNA sequence: TGCGCCAGCAGCCAAGGAGTTTTGAACACTGAAGCTTTCTTT. Translating it yields CASSQGVLNTEAFF. The chain is built from TRBV4-3 and TRBJ1-1; D is unresolved. This CDR3 is built from 14 residues. CDR1 LGHNA and CDR2 YSLEER come from the germline V gene. Deletions cut 1 base from V and 0 bases from J, with 6 bases between.

The chain links TRBV11-2 to TRBJ2-7; 8 positions match TRBD1. Germline loops: CDR1 SGHAT, CDR2 FQNNGV. This CDR3 is built from 14 residues. Trimming removed 1 base from V and 2 bases from J; junction bases left unmatched: 1. The CDR3 DNA sequence: TGTGCCAGCAGCTTAGCAGGGGGCCCCTACGAGCAGTACTTC. Protein product: CASSLAGGPYEQYF.

The rearrangement joins TRBV11-1 to TRBJ2-7; 7 nucleotides match TRBD1. This CDR3 spans 13 amino acids. Germline assignment: CDR1 SGHAT and CDR2 FQDESV (reference sequence). V shed 6 bases and J 1 base; nucleotides not matched to a gene: 3. CDR3 coding DNA: TGTGCCAGCAGGCGGACAGGTTCCTACGAGCAGTACTTC. This translates into CASRRTGSYEQYF.

The J gene is TRBJ1-2, the V gene TRBV5-1, with D maybe TRBD1 (6 bases). Per germline, CDR1 SGHRS and CDR2 YFSETQ. The CDR3 sequence is 15 residues long. Between the trimmed V and J ends, which lost 1 base and 4 bases, there was a span of 14 bases. The DNA for the CDR3 is TGCGCCAGCAGCTTGAACCAGAACAGGGCCTATGGCTACACCTTC. Encoded protein: CASSLNQNRAYGYTF.

DNA of the CDR3: TGTGCCAGCAGCCAAGACAGCAACACCGGGGAGCTGTTTTTT. Encoded protein: CASSQDSNTGELFF. The rearrangement joins TRBV7-9 to TRBJ2-2; the D gene is possibly TRBD1 (5 bases). V shed 5 bases and J shed 2 bases, with 9 bases lying between them. The germline gives CDR1 SEHNR, CDR2 FQNEAQ (reference sequence). The CDR3 has 14 residues.

The CDR3 region has the DNA TGTGCCAGCAGTGAAAGACAGGGAAGCTCTGGGGCCAACGTCCTGACTTTC. Protein product: CASSERQGSSGANVLTF. This chain links TRBV2 with TRBJ2-6, with 7 bases fitting TRBD1. Unmatched junction bases numbered 4, after V lost 2 bases and J lost 0 bases. The length of the CDR3 is 17 residues. Germline V CDR1 and CDR2: SNHLY, FYNNEI.

J is TRBJ2-7 and V is TRBV28; D call uncertain. This CDR3 has 11 residues. Trimming shortened V by 10 bases and J by 3 bases, and 10 bases separated the two germline ends. Germline-derived CDR1 and CDR2 are MDHEN and SYDVKM. CDR3 bases: TGTGCCACTGTCAACGGCTACGAGCAGTACTTC. It is translated as CATVNGYEQYF.

The rearrangement uses TRBV7-2 and TRBJ1-5; 7 bases line up with TRBD1. Germline loops: CDR1 SGHTA, CDR2 FQGNSA. Trimming removed 5 bases from V and 5 bases from J; junction bases left unmatched: 9. This CDR3 has 15 residues. This chain's CDR3 is CASSPQGSEYQPQHF. CDR3 DNA: TGTGCCAGCAGCCCACAGGGGTCTGAGTATCAGCCCCAGCATTTT. Looking up the rest from reference TRBV7-2 and TRBJ1-5 gives the full variable domain: GAGVSQSPSNKVTEKGKDVELRCDPISGHTALYWYRQSLGQGLEFLIYFQGNSAPDKSGLPSDRFSAERTGGSVSTLTIQRTQQEDSAVYLCASSPQGSEYQPQHFGDGTRLSIL.

The CDR3 DNA is TGTGCCAGTAGTATAGACCCAACCTACGAGCAGTACTTC. Protein sequence: CASSIDPTYEQYF. The rearrangement uses TRBV19 and TRBJ2-7, with D unclear. This CDR3 has 13 residues. The V end was cut by 0 bases, the J end by 2 bases, with 5 bases between. Germline CDR1 LNHDA, CDR2 SQIVND (reference sequence). The full variable domain, completed using reference TRBV19 and TRBJ2-7, is DGGITQSPKYLFRKEGQNVTLSCEQNLNHDAMYWYRQDPGQGLRLIYYSQIVNDFQKGDIAEGYSVSREKKESFPLTVTSAQKNPTAFYLCASSIDPTYEQYFGPGTRLTVT.

The chain links TRBV15 to TRBJ1-4; D gene ambiguous. The germline V gene encodes CDR1 LNHNV and CDR2 YYDKDF (reference sequence). V lost 0 bases and J lost 8, with 7 bases in between. CDR3 size: 13 residues. CDR3 region: CATSRDNIEKLFF. DNA for the CDR3: TGTGCCACCAGCAGAGATAACATAGAAAAACTGTTTTTT.